This TCR beta chain is drawn from a study of blood T cell repertoires in COVID-19. Overall study context: Some COVID-19 samples were acute and others convalescent; all came from the United States, Italy and Spain.

Sequencing was performed with immunoSEQ multiplex PCR; in TCRdb, only in-frame clones are kept and a portion is missing. The table records more than 35,000 clones, approximately 70% of them present only once. Germline V gives CDR1 SGHTS, CDR2 YDEGEE. V gave up 2 bases and J gave up 6 bases, with 12 bases separating them. This CDR3 is built from 14 residues. The rearrangement links TRBV5-8 to TRBJ2-1; possible D gene TRBD2, 5 bases. The origin of this receptor is a man older than 75 with acute or convalescent COVID-19. The sequencing input was peripheral blood. This CDR3 is CASSFALGGNEQFF. The CDR3 coding sequence is TGTGCCAGCAGCTTCGCCCTTGGAGGCAATGAGCAGTTCTTC.